Detailed here is one T cell receptor beta chain. These data come from a study of PD-1 blockade in classical Hodgkin lymphoma. The protocol was immunoSEQ multiplex PCR, while the TCRdb copy is restricted to in-frame clones and leaves out a portion. The sample has roughly 60,000 clones; over 85% are singletons. The germline V gene has CDR1 SGHAT and CDR2 FQNNGV. The CDR3 has 16 residues. The ends lost 2 bases at V and 3 bases at J; junction bases unmatched: 7. Time point defined: cycle 4 day 1 (C4D1), after six to seven weeks of nivolumab. Relapse was seen in all patients after autologous stem cell transplantation, and brentuximab vedotin exposure was variable.

The gene calls are TRBV11-2 and TRBJ2-3, with 8 bases fitting TRBD2. Sequenced material: peripheral blood mononuclear cells (PBMCs), taken before the fourth cycle of nivolumab. The TCR sequence derives from a human donor with classical Hodgkin lymphoma. The CDR3 DNA reads as TGTGCCAGCAGCTTACGGGCAGCGGGAGTTACAGATACGCAGTATTTT. This translates into CASSLRAAGVTDTQYF.